This T cell receptor (beta chain) emerged from a study of T cell responses to AZD1222 COVID-19 vaccine. General study results and limits: Vaccine-related CD4 TCRs covered spike, predominating at 160-218 and 743-854.

V was pared by 6 bases and J by 0 bases, with 6 bases of the junction left unmatched. Per the germline V gene, CDR1 is MNHNY and CDR2 is SVGAGI (reference sequence). CDR3 length: 15 residues. In regard to this clone: Its antigen remains unidentified.

Measured with immunoSEQ multiplex PCR; TCRdb has only the in-frame clones, and not every one. The table includes tens of thousands of clones, roughly 85% detected once. The chain carries TRBV6-6 and TRBJ2-7; 9 bases line up with TRBD2. This TCR was sampled from an adult in good health. The sample here was peripheral blood, taken on day 0 of MenACWY control vaccination. CDR3 amino acids: CASRGTSGRSYEQYF. DNA for the CDR3: TGTGCCAGCAGGGGAACTAGCGGGCGCTCCTACGAGCAGTACTTC.